The 6 T cell receptor beta chains presented below share a single source sample, sequenced in a study of pediatric ulcerative colitis. One to two pinch biopsies were taken from the rectum during colonoscopy. Measured with immunoSEQ multiplex PCR; TCRdb has only the in-frame clones, and not every one. The data contain tens of thousands of clones, roughly 72% of them singletons. The sequencing input was gut tissue. The receptors derive from a boy aged 5 to 17 with moderate ulcerative colitis.

This chain links TRBV5-8 with TRBJ2-7; 13 positions match TRBD2. The germline V gene has CDR1 SGHTS and CDR2 YDEGEE. The CDR3 contains 17 residues. V shed 4 bases, J shed 4 bases, and the junction held 11 bases outside the gene matches. In DNA, the CDR3 is TGTGCCAGCAGCCTTCGACTAGCGGGAGGACTCAGATACGAGCAGTACTTC. Translation: CASSLRLAGGLRYEQYF.

This clone was recorded a few times. This chain connects TRBV30 to TRBJ1-1; no clear D. CDR1 and CDR2 (germline): GTSNPN, SVGIG (reference sequence). There are 13 residues in the CDR3. Trimming took off 3 bases at V and 8 bases at J, with 16 bases between the two ends. The CDR3 protein is CAWRATDASEAFF. DNA of the CDR3: TGTGCCTGGAGGGCAACGGACGCGTCCGAAGCTTTCTTT.

This clone showed up just once. The chain has TRBV5-6 and TRBJ2-1; D not resolved. CDR1 and CDR2 (germline): SGHDT, YYEEEE. Trimming took off 4 bases at V and 3 bases at J, with 5 bases between the two ends. The CDR3 length is 12 residues. CDR3 nucleotide sequence: TGTGCCAGCAGCCCCGACTACAATGAGCAGTTCTTC. Its translation: CASSPDYNEQFF.

This clone was observed a handful of times. This chain links TRBV7-2 with TRBJ1-6; weak D call: TRBD1 (6 bases). V was cut by 3 bases and J by 4 bases, with 10 bases left in between. Germline CDR1 SGHTA, CDR2 FQGNSA. CDR3 length: 15 residues. As DNA, the CDR3 is TGTGCCAGCAGCTTCCGAGGACAGTATAATTCACCCCTCCACTTT. Translation: CASSFRGQYNSPLHF.

This clone was recorded a few times. V and J are TRBV27 and TRBJ1-4; D might be TRBD1 (6 bases). The CDR3 sequence is 14 residues long. V was cut by 5 bases and J by 8 bases, with 15 bases left in between. Germline lookup yields CDR1 MNHEY and CDR2 SMNVEV (reference sequence). The CDR3 loop reads CASSTVARGEKLFF. DNA for the CDR3: TGTGCCAGCAGTACGGTTGCAAGGGGGGAAAAACTGTTTTTT.

This clone has a handful of counts. The V gene is TRBV7-8, the J gene TRBJ2-1, with 11 positions matching TRBD2. Germline CDR1 SGHVS, CDR2 FQNEAQ. The CDR3 is 14 residues long. Trimming cost V 3 bases and J 6 bases; bases outside gene matches: 1. The CDR3 loop reads CASSFSGGGNEQFF. The CDR3 DNA follows: TGTGCCAGCAGCTTTAGCGGGGGGGGCAATGAGCAGTTCTTC. Full variable domain (remainder filled in from reference TRBV7-8 and TRBJ2-1): GAGVSQSPRYKVAKRGQDVALRCDPISGHVSLFWYQQALGQGPEFLTYFQNEAQLDKSGLPSDRFFAERPEGSVSTLKIQRTQQEDSAVYLCASSFSGGGNEQFFGPGTRLTVL.